The 20 T cell receptor beta chains presented below share a single source sample, sequenced in a study of shared clonotypes between healthy human individuals. Libraries were prepared by immunoSEQ multiplex PCR; TCRdb keeps only in-frame clonotypes and omits some of them. The table records roughly 2,500,000 clones, 80% to 95% of them present only once. Sequenced sample: naive CD4+ T cells from PBMCs. Subset specified: CD45RA+ positively selected. The receptors here all came from a man aged 18-30 years in good health. Some clones in this sample may be carry-over from other donors' samples.

The chain has TRBV7-3 and TRBJ2-4, with TRBD2 identical over 7 bases. Germline trimming cut 4 bases from V and 7 bases from J; bases unmatched to any gene: 4. The germline gives CDR1 SGHTA, CDR2 FQGTGA. This CDR3 contains 13 residues. The CDR3 is CASSYGSGNIQYF. In DNA, the CDR3 is TGTGCCAGCAGCTACGGTAGCGGGAACATTCAGTACTTC.

This rearrangement joins TRBV5-1 to TRBJ2-7; the D is unclear. The CDR3 has 13 residues. V shed 5 bases and J shed 2 bases, with 11 bases lying between them. The germline gives CDR1 SGHRS, CDR2 YFSETQ. The CDR3 DNA follows: TGCGCCAGCAGTTCCAGGCAGGCCTACGAGCAGTACTTC. It translates to CASSSRQAYEQYF. Supplemented by reference TRBV5-1 and TRBJ2-7, the full variable domain reads KAGVTQTPRYLIKTRGQQVTLSCSPISGHRSVSWYQQTPGQGLQFLFEYFSETQRNKGNFPGRFSGRQFSNSRSEMNVSTLELGDSALYLCASSSRQAYEQYFGPGTRLTVT.

V and J are TRBV7-2 and TRBJ2-3; 9 bases match TRBD2. The germline gives CDR1 SGHTA, CDR2 FQGNSA. V lost 5 bases to trimming and J lost 1 base; unmatched junction nucleotides: 4. This CDR3 region has 15 residues. CDR3 sequence: CASSRSGRRTDTQYF. CDR3 nucleotide sequence: TGTGCCAGCAGCCGAAGCGGGAGGCGCACAGATACGCAGTATTTT.

J is TRBJ2-2 and V is TRBV19, with 11 bases that match TRBD2. This CDR3 is 17 amino acids long. Germline V lookup: CDR1 LNHDA, CDR2 SQIVND (reference sequence). The V segment lost 7 bases and the J segment 5 bases; nucleotides outside the gene matches: 12. The CDR3 reads CASTGSGRARVTGELFF. DNA of the CDR3: TGTGCCAGTACCGGTAGCGGGAGGGCCCGTGTTACCGGGGAGCTGTTTTTT.

The count of this clone is one. The CDR3 nucleotides are TGTGCCAGCAGCTTCCGGGACAGGGCAACTAATGAAAAACTGTTTTTT. Translating it yields CASSFRDRATNEKLFF. The chain has TRBV7-6 and TRBJ1-4, with 9 bases that match TRBD1. The CDR3 is 16 amino acids. Germline-derived CDR1 and CDR2 are SGHVS and FNYEAQ. Trimming at V came to 3 bases and at J to 0 bases, leaving 2 bases not matched to a gene.

The chain is built from TRBV5-1 and TRBJ1-1, with 9 nucleotides matching TRBD1. In germline, CDR1 is SGHRS, CDR2 YFSETQ. The CDR3 extends over 15 amino acids. Trimming cost V 4 bases and J 8 bases; bases outside gene matches: 12. The CDR3 sequence is CASSSPTGTGREAFF. The DNA for the CDR3 is TGCGCCAGCAGCAGCCCCACCGGGACAGGGAGGGAAGCTTTCTTT. Filled out from reference TRBV5-1 and TRBJ1-1, the complete variable domain reads KAGVTQTPRYLIKTRGQQVTLSCSPISGHRSVSWYQQTPGQGLQFLFEYFSETQRNKGNFPGRFSGRQFSNSRSEMNVSTLELGDSALYLCASSSPTGTGREAFFGQGTRLTVV.

A single count supports this clone. This sequence joins TRBV7-3 and TRBJ2-1, with no clear D. Germline V lookup: CDR1 SGHTA, CDR2 FQGTGA. This CDR3 spans 16 amino acids. Deletions cut 2 bases from V and 2 bases from J, with 13 bases between. CDR3 nucleotides: TGTGCCAGCAGCTTATTGTCGGCGACCACCTACAATGAGCAGTTCTTC. It yields the protein CASSLLSATTYNEQFF.

This CDR3 reads CASSQGGFETQYF. The CDR3 DNA follows: TGTGCCAGCAGCCAGGGGGGATTTGAGACCCAGTACTTC. The rearrangement links TRBV4-2 to TRBJ2-5, with TRBD2 as a possible D gene (6 bases). V lost 3 bases and J lost 5, with 10 bases in between. Germline V gene data show CDR1 as LGHNA and CDR2 as YNFKEQ. The length of the CDR3 is 13 residues.

The chain joins TRBV5-6 to TRBJ1-5, with a tentative D call TRBD1 (5 bases). Germline loops: CDR1 SGHDT, CDR2 YYEEEE. This CDR3 has 13 amino acids. Deletions cut 3 bases from V and 5 bases from J, with 9 bases between. The DNA of the CDR3 is TGTGCCAGCAGCTCTGACAGTGATCAGCCCCAGCATTTT. Translated: CASSSDSDQPQHF.

This rearrangement joins TRBV9 to TRBJ1-3, with D unclear. The CDR3 covers 15 residues. Germline V gene lookup returns CDR1 SGDLS and CDR2 YYNGEE. Trimming removed 4 bases at V and 0 bases at J, with 11 bases between. In nucleotides, the CDR3 is TGTGCCAGCAGCCCCTCGCCAGTCTCTGGAAACACCATATATTTT. Translating it yields CASSPSPVSGNTIYF.

The rearrangement joins TRBV4-2 to TRBJ2-2; TRBD2 aligns across 7 bases. J was trimmed by 3 bases and V by 6 bases; bases with no gene match: 1. From germline, CDR1 is LGHNA and CDR2 YNFKEQ. CDR3 size: 13 residues. DNA of the CDR3: TGTGCCAGCAGTACTAGCGACACCGGGGAGCTGTTTTTT. Translation gives CASSTSDTGELFF.

Turning to this clone: The identical CDR3 is also encoded by other nucleotide sequences in the sample. The chain combines TRBV28 with TRBJ2-7, with 7 nucleotides matching TRBD2. The CDR3 consists of 14 residues. Trimming took 1 base from V and 1 from J; bases not matched to a gene: 1. In germline, CDR1 is MDHEN, CDR2 SYDVKM. The CDR3 spells CASSLSGGSYEQYF. The CDR3 DNA sequence: TGTGCCAGCAGTTTATCGGGGGGATCCTACGAGCAGTACTTC.

The chain couples TRBV5-1 to TRBJ2-7, with a weak D call TRBD1 (5 bases). The length of the CDR3 is 15 residues. Germline CDR1 SGHRS, CDR2 YFSETQ. V was trimmed by 4 bases and J by 4 bases, leaving 18 bases between them. The CDR3 nucleotides are TGCGCCAGCAGCCCCGCCCGATCGACAGAGTACGAGCAGTACTTC. Protein product: CASSPARSTEYEQYF.

This clone was observed a single time. The J gene is TRBJ2-1, the V gene TRBV19; 9 nucleotides match TRBD2. This CDR3 spans 17 amino acids. V lost 4 bases, J lost 4 bases, and 11 bases stayed unmatched. Germline assignment: CDR1 LNHDA and CDR2 SQIVND (reference sequence). The CDR3 DNA reads TGTGCCAGTAGTACCCTCGTGGCTAGCGGGGAGTACAATGAGCAGTTCTTC. Its translation is CASSTLVASGEYNEQFF. The full variable domain, with the rest looked up from reference TRBV19 and TRBJ2-1, is DGGITQSPKYLFRKEGQNVTLSCEQNLNHDAMYWYRQDPGQGLRLIYYSQIVNDFQKGDIAEGYSVSREKKESFPLTVTSAQKNPTAFYLCASSTLVASGEYNEQFFGPGTRLTVL.

The chain joins TRBV10-3 to TRBJ2-1; D might be TRBD2 (5 bases). The V end was cut by 2 bases, the J end by 3 bases, with 11 bases between. Looked up from germline, CDR1 is ENHRY and CDR2 is SYGVKD. The CDR3 is 15 residues long. The CDR3 sequence: CAISERSGLYNEQFF. CDR3 nucleotide sequence: TGTGCCATCAGTGAGAGAAGCGGTCTCTACAATGAGCAGTTCTTC.

V is TRBV28 and J is TRBJ2-2, with D possibly being TRBD1 (5 bases). Germline-derived CDR1 and CDR2 are MDHEN and SYDVKM. The CDR3 is made up of 15 amino acids. V was pared by 2 bases and J by 6 bases, with 13 bases between. Here the CDR3 reads CASSLVRAGAGELFF. The CDR3 DNA is TGTGCCAGCAGTTTAGTCAGGGCAGGCGCCGGGGAGCTGTTTTTT.

The rearrangement joins TRBV29-1 to TRBJ2-7, with D possibly matching TRBD2 (5 bases). The CDR3 is 15 amino acids. V lost 5 bases to trimming and J lost 4 bases, with 21 bases between them. Germline V gives CDR1 SQVTM, CDR2 ANQGSEA. CDR3 sequence: CSVLAGRRSRYEQYF. The DNA for the CDR3 is TGCAGCGTTTTGGCGGGCCGCCGAAGCCGGTACGAGCAGTACTTC.

The chain uses TRBV7-3 and TRBJ2-2; 9 bases map to TRBD2. The V gene's germline CDR1 is SGHTA and CDR2 FQGTGA. This CDR3 has 16 amino acids. The V segment lost 4 bases and the J segment 4 bases; nucleotides outside the gene matches: 7. The chain's CDR3 is CASSSVAGVGTGELFF. The CDR3 nucleotides are TGTGCCAGCAGCTCAGTAGCGGGAGTGGGCACCGGGGAGCTGTTTTTT.

This clone was detected only once. The rearrangement joins TRBV5-6 to TRBJ1-2, with a tentative D call TRBD1 (6 bases). The germline CDR1 and CDR2 sequences are SGHDT and YYEEEE. This CDR3 is 14 amino acids long. Trimming left V 3 bases short and J 5 bases short, with 14 bases between. CDR3 loop: CASSSGTRKYGYTF. As DNA, the CDR3 is TGTGCCAGCAGCTCGGGGACAAGGAAATATGGCTACACCTTC.

The chain employs TRBV4-2 and TRBJ1-2, with 7 bases lining up with TRBD1. V gave up 1 base and J gave up 4 bases; unmatched junction bases: 6. Per the germline V gene, CDR1 is LGHNA and CDR2 is YNFKEQ. This CDR3 spans 15 amino acids. CDR3 residues: CASSQVQGRSYGYTF. For the CDR3, the DNA is TGTGCCAGCAGCCAAGTACAGGGGAGGTCCTATGGCTACACCTTC.